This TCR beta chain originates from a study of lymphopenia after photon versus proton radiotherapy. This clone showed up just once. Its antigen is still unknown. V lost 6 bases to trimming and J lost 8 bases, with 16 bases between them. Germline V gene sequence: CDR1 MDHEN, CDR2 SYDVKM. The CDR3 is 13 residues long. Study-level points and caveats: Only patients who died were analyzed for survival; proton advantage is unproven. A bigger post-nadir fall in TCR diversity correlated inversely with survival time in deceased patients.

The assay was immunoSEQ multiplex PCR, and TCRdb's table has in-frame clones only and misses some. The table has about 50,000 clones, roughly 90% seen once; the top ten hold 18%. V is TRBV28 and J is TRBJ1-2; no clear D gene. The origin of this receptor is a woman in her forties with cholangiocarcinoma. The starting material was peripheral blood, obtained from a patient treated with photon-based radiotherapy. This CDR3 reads CASSPPAEKGYTF. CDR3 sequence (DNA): TGTGCCAGCAGCCCTCCGGCGGAAAAAGGCTACACCTTC.